This is a list of T cell receptor beta chains from one sample in a study of blood T cell repertoires in COVID-19. Some clones are missing from TCRdb's copy, which holds only in-frame ones; the method was immunoSEQ multiplex PCR. The sample carries 25,000 to 35,000 clones, 68% recorded once. Sequenced material: peripheral blood. The receptors were sampled from a human donor in a cohort sampled during active COVID-19. The CDR3 runs from the conserved cysteine through the conserved F or W. D genes are given only for firm matches. Only part of the rows carry a size: once, few, many, or a class if the clone is expanded.

v_gene	d_gene	abundance	j_gene	CDR3aa	CDR3nt
TRBV27	TRBD1	.	TRBJ2-7	CASSYGQGAAYEQYF	TGTGCCAGCAGTTACGGACAGGGGGCCGCCTACGAGCAGTACTTC
TRBV6-2/TRBV6-3	TRBD1	few	TRBJ1-2	CASSSDRGDLRWDGYTF	TGTGCCAGCAGTTCGGACAGGGGTGACCTAAGATGGGATGGCTACACCTTC
TRBV11-1	TRBD1	.	TRBJ2-7	CASSLTGDYEQYF	TGTGCCAGCAGCTTAACAGGGGATTACGAGCAGTACTTC
TRBV6-2/TRBV6-3	.	.	TRBJ1-5	CASSWAGAIQPQHF	TGTGCCAGCAGTTGGGCAGGGGCTATTCAGCCCCAGCATTTT
TRBV19	TRBD1	.	TRBJ1-6	CASSKTGGNNSPLHF	TGTGCCAGTAGTAAGACAGGGGGGAATAATTCACCCCTCCACTTT
TRBV5-4	TRBD1	few	TRBJ1-4	CASSTRGLEEKLFF	TGTGCCAGCAGCACCAGGGGGCTGGAAGAAAAACTGTTTTTT
TRBV10-3	.	.	TRBJ2-1	CAIMEGARRHNEQFF	TGTGCCATCATGGAGGGCGCAAGGCGGCACAATGAGCAGTTCTTC
TRBV7-8	TRBD2	.	TRBJ2-6	CASSYGLAGAGANVLTF	TGTGCCAGCAGCTATGGACTAGCGGGGGCTGGGGCCAACGTCCTGACTTTC
TRBV25-1	TRBD1	.	TRBJ1-4	CASSVDRGRANEKLFF	TGTGCCAGCAGTGTTGACAGGGGGAGGGCTAATGAAAAACTGTTTTTT
TRBV7-8	TRBD2	.	TRBJ2-7	CASLPRREGGEQYF	TGTGCCAGCCTCCCCCGGCGGGAGGGTGGCGAGCAGTACTTC
TRBV4-3	TRBD1	few	TRBJ1-5	CASSPGTGGHQPQHF	TGCGCCAGCAGCCCGGGGACAGGGGGACATCAGCCCCAGCATTTT
TRBV10-3	TRBD1	.	TRBJ1-1	CATRTGVRTEAFF	TGTGCCACCCGGACAGGGGTTCGCACTGAAGCTTTCTTT
TRBV6-2/TRBV6-3	TRBD1	.	TRBJ1-1	CASSETGEGEAFF	TGTGCCAGCAGCGAAACAGGGGAAGGTGAAGCTTTCTTT
TRBV10-1	TRBD2	.	TRBJ2-2	CASSDIRGGANTGELFF	TGCGCCAGCAGCGACATACGGGGGGGCGCGAACACCGGGGAGCTGTTTTTT
TRBV11-3	.	.	TRBJ2-2	CASSLNLGTTNTGELFF	TGTGCCAGCAGCTTGAACTTGGGGACAACGAACACCGGGGAGCTGTTTTTT
TRBV11-2	TRBD1	.	TRBJ1-1	CASSPGDRGRDTEAFF	TGTGCCAGCAGCCCAGGTGACAGGGGTCGGGACACTGAAGCTTTCTTT
TRBV11-2	.	.	TRBJ2-2	CASRLGRENTGELFF	TGTGCCAGCAGGCTGGGCAGGGAGAACACCGGGGAGCTGTTTTTT
TRBV9	TRBD1	.	TRBJ1-4	CASSPDGTGNEKLFF	TGTGCCAGCAGCCCTGACGGGACAGGGAATGAAAAACTGTTTTTT
TRBV6-2/TRBV6-3	TRBD1	medium-sized	TRBJ1-1	CASSDRQGNTEAFF	TGTGCCAGCAGTGACAGACAGGGGAACACTGAAGCTTTCTTT
TRBV6-5	TRBD1	.	TRBJ1-4	CASTLRQGTNEKLFF	TGTGCCAGCACCTTAAGACAGGGAACTAATGAAAAACTGTTTTTT
TRBV29-1	.	.	TRBJ1-1	CSTGRQWAFF	TGCAGCACTGGGAGGCAGTGGGCTTTCTTT
TRBV2	TRBD2	few	TRBJ2-5	CASSLTGRAGETQYF	TGTGCCAGCAGTCTGACCGGGAGGGCCGGAGAGACCCAGTACTTC
TRBV2	.	once	TRBJ1-5	CASSSQGYNQPQHF	TGTGCCAGCAGTTCCCAGGGTTACAATCAGCCCCAGCATTTT
TRBV27	.	.	TRBJ2-7	CASSFDGPYEQYF	TGTGCCAGCAGTTTTGATGGCCCCTACGAGCAGTACTTC
TRBV14	TRBD2	once	TRBJ2-1	CASSQPPSGRDNEQFF	TGTGCCAGCAGCCAGCCCCCTAGCGGGAGGGACAATGAGCAGTTCTTC
TRBV11-3	.	.	TRBJ2-2	CASSLEFQGKERANTGELFF	TGTGCCAGCAGCTTAGAGTTTCAGGGGAAGGAGCGAGCGAACACCGGGGAGCTGTTTTTT
TRBV2	.	.	TRBJ2-5	CASTPGVQETQYF	TGTGCCAGCACCCCAGGGGTCCAAGAGACCCAGTACTTC
TRBV6-6	.	.	TRBJ2-7	CASSYSLEQYF	TGTGCCAGCAGTTACTCCCTCGAGCAGTACTTC
TRBV5-4	TRBD1	.	TRBJ2-7	CASSFPQTGTYEQYF	TGTGCCAGCAGCTTCCCCCAGACAGGGACCTACGAGCAGTACTTC
TRBV9	.	.	TRBJ2-1	CASSVGNNDNEQFF	TGTGCCAGCAGCGTAGGTAACAACGACAATGAGCAGTTCTTC
TRBV6-5	TRBD1	.	TRBJ1-1	CASSVGQGRTEAFF	TGTGCCAGCAGCGTTGGACAGGGAAGAACTGAAGCTTTCTTT
TRBV3-1/TRBV3-2	TRBD2	.	TRBJ2-1	CASSRGLAADNEQFF	TGTGCCAGCAGCCGGGGACTAGCGGCGGACAATGAGCAGTTCTTC